These T cell receptor beta chains were read from a single sample in a study of OX40 agonist ivuxolimab in advanced cancers. This table comes from immunoSEQ multiplex PCR, and its TCRdb copy is limited to in-frame clones, with some not included. The sample carries roughly 70,000 clones, roughly 88% recorded once. Sequenced here: CD4+ or CD8+ T cells sorted from blood, sampled in a trial of the OX40 agonist ivuxolimab. These receptors all come from an adult with an advanced solid tumor such as melanoma, head and neck, liver or kidney cancer. The CDR3 runs from the conserved cysteine through the conserved F or W.

v_call	j_call	cdr3_aa
TRBV11-2	TRBJ1-6	CASSLDSGVGPFHSPLHF
TRBV5-4	TRBJ1-1	CASSWGTGADMNTEAFF
TRBV9	TRBJ2-2	CASSVVEASGELFF
TRBV5-6	TRBJ1-2	CASSALQGGYGYTF
TRBV28	TRBJ1-2	CASSSRTGGRGVYGYTF
TRBV7-5	TRBJ2-5	CAWASGLFGQYF
TRBV7-9	TRBJ1-2	CASTNNQVGGYTF
TRBV4-1	TRBJ2-7	CASSLQGTEQYF
TRBV7-2	TRBJ2-5	CASSLYLATLQETQYF
TRBV10-2	TRBJ2-7	CASRRQGNYEQYF
TRBV29-1	TRBJ2-1	CSEGSTSDHEQFF
TRBV9	TRBJ1-2	CASSVGRPDGYTF
TRBV19	TRBJ2-7	CASSFPGTGSDEQYF
TRBV2	TRBJ2-5	CASNGRGPQETQYF
TRBV7-6	TRBJ1-6	CASSASGSGNSPLHF
TRBV14	TRBJ2-3	CASSPTGLRDTQYF
TRBV9	TRBJ2-3	CASSYRDPTDTQYF
TRBV9	TRBJ2-1	CASSPAGDRYNEQFF
TRBV11-2	TRBJ2-3	CASSFSTSTDTQYF
TRBV28	TRBJ2-1	CASSPQSFTYNEQFF
TRBV5-1	TRBJ2-3	CASSSTSGTDTQYF
TRBV2	TRBJ2-1	CASSELPADEQFF
TRBV10-3	TRBJ1-2	CAIRKGAGGYTF
TRBV21-1	TRBJ1-1	CASSKDHGWWTEAFF
TRBV30	TRBJ2-7	CAWSRGYAEQYF
TRBV7-3	TRBJ2-3	CASSSQGFTDTQYF
TRBV7-9	TRBJ1-5	CASSLGADSNQPQHF
TRBV10-3	TRBJ2-7	CAISERDSYEQYF
TRBV14	TRBJ1-6	CASLKPRTGVNSPLHF
TRBV5-4	TRBJ2-1	CASSYQYNEQFF
TRBV7-2	TRBJ2-2	CASSPQGYSGELFF
TRBV11-2	TRBJ2-1	CASSFAGHYNEQFF
TRBV28	TRBJ1-4	CASSFDTTNEKLFF
TRBV30	TRBJ2-3	CAWSVQGPDTQYF
TRBV18	TRBJ2-7	CASSHRAHSYEQYF
TRBV7-8	TRBJ2-7	CASSLASQTYEQYF
TRBV30	TRBJ2-7	CAWSVLRAGEQYF
TRBV15	TRBJ2-3	CATSAGLAGGLDTQYF
TRBV6-5	TRBJ2-7	CASSDQYEQYF
TRBV7-9	TRBJ1-5	CASSLTGIGNQPQHF
TRBV25-1	TRBJ1-1	CASSEYGVVSPEAFF
TRBV10-2	TRBJ2-2	CASSDFERSPANTGELFF